One sample yielded the 25 T cell receptor beta chains listed below, sequenced in a study of OX40 agonist ivuxolimab in advanced cancers. Method: immunoSEQ multiplex PCR; TCRdb's copy keeps in-frame clones and lacks some. The sample holds 70,000 to 80,000 clones, over 70% seen once. This sample comprised CD4+ or CD8+ T cells sorted from blood, obtained in a trial of the OX40 agonist ivuxolimab. The source is an adult with an advanced solid tumor such as melanoma, head and neck, liver or kidney cancer.

The gene calls are TRBV9 and TRBJ1-6; TRBD1 matches at 10 bases. The CDR3 spans 14 residues. V lost 6 bases, J lost 8 bases, and 5 bases stayed unmatched. CDR1 is SGDLS, CDR2 YYNGEE, per germline. CDR3: CASTAGQGDSPLHF. CDR3 bases: TGTGCCAGCACCGCCGGACAGGGGGATTCACCCCTCCACTTT.

The J gene is TRBJ2-5, the V gene TRBV19; D remains unclear. This CDR3 region has 14 residues. The germline gives CDR1 LNHDA, CDR2 SQIVND (reference sequence). Deletions cut 6 bases from V and 1 base from J, with 12 bases between. In DNA, the CDR3 is TGTGCCAGTAGCCCGGCTAGTCCCCAAGAGACCCAGTACTTC. This codes for CASSPASPQETQYF.

The chain links TRBV19 to TRBJ2-5; D is perhaps TRBD1 or TRBD2 (6 bases each). The V end lost 6 bases, the J end lost 5 bases, and 19 bases lay between the germline ends. CDR1 is LNHDA, CDR2 SQIVND, per germline (reference sequence). The CDR3 contains 15 residues. This CDR3 is CASRPAGTGGETQYF. Here the CDR3 DNA reads TGTGCCAGTAGGCCCGCGGGCACCGGGGGCGAGACCCAGTACTTC.

The chain uses TRBV2 and TRBJ2-2; 7 bases agree with TRBD1. Trimming removed 6 bases from V and 2 bases from J; junction bases left unmatched: 3. The CDR3 sequence is 14 residues long. Germline V gene data show CDR1 as SNHLY and CDR2 as FYNNEI. The CDR3 protein is CASRGTVNTGELFF. For the CDR3, the DNA is TGTGCCAGCAGGGGGACAGTTAACACCGGGGAGCTGTTTTTT.

The chain combines TRBV27 with TRBJ1-6, with 7 bases identical to TRBD1. Germline CDR1 is MNHEY and CDR2 is SMNVEV (reference sequence). The CDR3 length is 15 residues. With 8 bases clipped from V and 0 bases from J, the junction kept 4 bases outside the gene matches. CDR3 in amino acids: CASGTASSYNSPLHF. The CDR3 DNA reads as TGTGCCAGCGGGACAGCGAGCTCCTATAATTCACCCCTCCACTTT.

The V and J genes are TRBV5-1 and TRBJ1-1, with 10 bases identical to TRBD1. V gave up 2 bases and J gave up 0 bases; unmatched junction bases: 16. The CDR3 loop spans 20 amino acids. CDR1 SGHRS and CDR2 YFSETQ come from the germline V gene. CDR3 sequence (DNA): TGCGCCAGCAGCTTTAACAGACAGGGGGCAATATCAAGAGTGAACACTGAAGCTTTCTTT. Protein sequence: CASSFNRQGAISRVNTEAFF.

This chain links TRBV4-2 with TRBJ2-6, with TRBD2 identical over 9 bases. The CDR3 loop spans 18 amino acids. Trimming took 0 bases from V and 0 from J; bases not matched to a gene: 3. From germline, CDR1 is LGHNA and CDR2 YNFKEQ. The CDR3 sequence: CASSQDGSGSSGANVLTF. CDR3 in DNA: TGTGCCAGCAGCCAAGATGGTAGCGGGAGCTCTGGGGCCAACGTCCTGACTTTC.

V is TRBV6-1 and J is TRBJ2-7; D possibly uses TRBD1 or TRBD2 (5 bases each). V lost 6 bases and J 2 bases, leaving 8 bases between the germline ends. The CDR3 loop spans 12 amino acids. Germline CDR1 MNHNS, CDR2 SASEGT. This chain's CDR3 is CASSPGPYEQYF. The CDR3 DNA sequence: TGTGCCAGCAGCCCGGGGCCCTACGAGCAGTACTTC.

V usage is TRBV18 and J usage is TRBJ1-4; TRBD1 agrees at 8 bases. This CDR3 has 14 amino acids. The V gene end was trimmed by 4 bases and the J gene end by 8 bases; junction bases not matched to a gene: 6. CDR1 is KGHSH and CDR2 is LQKENI in the germline V gene. CDR3 residues: CASSQDRGGEKLFF. CDR3 sequence (DNA): TGTGCCAGCTCACAAGACAGGGGAGGCGAAAAACTGTTTTTT.

V gene TRBV7-2 combines with J gene TRBJ1-2; 9 bases match TRBD1. The V segment lost 4 bases and the J segment 7 bases; nucleotides outside the gene matches: 7. The CDR3 loop spans 14 amino acids. Germline V CDR1 and CDR2: SGHTA, FQGNSA. CDR3 nucleotides: TGTGCCAGCAGCTCCTGGGACAGGGACCCTGGCTACACCTTC. Translating it yields CASSSWDRDPGYTF.

The chain has TRBV9 and TRBJ1-2; 9 nucleotides line up with TRBD1. This CDR3 contains 16 residues. The V segment lost 4 bases and the J segment 6 bases; nucleotides outside the gene matches: 13. Germline-derived CDR1 and CDR2 are SGDLS and YYNGEE. CDR3 sequence reads: CASSPRTGEMDDGYTF. As DNA, the CDR3 is TGTGCCAGCAGCCCCCGGACAGGGGAAATGGATGATGGCTACACCTTC.

The chain is built from TRBV6-6 and TRBJ1-5, with no clear D. This CDR3 has 13 residues. In germline, CDR1 is MNHNY, CDR2 SVGAGI (reference sequence). Trimming removed 2 bases at V and 6 bases at J, with 8 bases between. CDR3 sequence (DNA): TGTGCCAGCAGTTACAGGGAGGGTCAGCCCCAGCATTTT. Protein: CASSYREGQPQHF.

This chain uses TRBV6-5 with TRBJ1-1; the match to TRBD1 covers 8 bases. The V and J ends lost 2 bases and 5 bases, in that order; junction bases with no gene match: 1. This CDR3 comprises 13 residues. Per germline, CDR1 MNHEY and CDR2 SVGAGI. CDR3 residues: CASSYDRGTEAFF. Written as DNA, the CDR3 is TGTGCCAGCAGTTACGACAGGGGTACTGAAGCTTTCTTT.

This chain links TRBV6-1 with TRBJ2-7, with 14 bases identical to TRBD2. The CDR3 has 15 amino acids. Trimming at V came to 7 bases and at J to 5 bases, leaving 7 bases not matched to a gene. Germline values: CDR1 MNHNS, CDR2 SASEGT. The CDR3 DNA follows: TGTGCCAGCACTGGGACTAGCGGGAGTCAACACGAGCAGTACTTC. Amino acid sequence: CASTGTSGSQHEQYF.

The J gene is TRBJ1-1, the V gene TRBV14; 7 nucleotides line up with TRBD1. The trim removed 1 base at V and 4 bases at J, leaving 6 bases unmatched. The CDR3 runs 15 residues. Germline CDR1 SGHDN, CDR2 FVKESK. The CDR3 reads CASSQVAGGVTEAFF. The CDR3 DNA is TGTGCCAGCAGCCAAGTAGCAGGGGGAGTCACTGAAGCTTTCTTT.

The chain couples TRBV19 to TRBJ2-2; TRBD1 is a possible D gene (6 bases). V lost 6 bases and J 7 bases, leaving 12 bases between the germline ends. The germline V gene has CDR1 LNHDA and CDR2 SQIVND (reference sequence). CDR3 length equals 13 residues. CDR3 nucleotides: TGTGCCAGTAGACCAGGGGTGGTCGGGGAGCTGTTTTTT. This encodes CASRPGVVGELFF.

The chain uses TRBV5-6 and TRBJ2-1; 13 positions match TRBD2. Germline V gene sequence: CDR1 SGHDT, CDR2 YYEEEE. Trimming cost V 4 bases and J 5 bases; bases outside gene matches: 6. CDR3 length equals 16 residues. CDR3 loop: CASSPTSGGPHNEQFF. The CDR3, as DNA: TGTGCCAGCAGCCCGACTAGCGGGGGGCCCCACAATGAGCAGTTCTTC. Supplemented by reference TRBV5-6 and TRBJ2-1, the full variable domain reads DAGVTQSPTHLIKTRGQQVTLRCSPKSGHDTVSWYQQALGQGPQFIFQYYEEEERQRGNFPDRFSGHQFPNYSSELNVNALLLGDSALYLCASSPTSGGPHNEQFFGPGTRLTVL.

The V call is TRBV10-3, the J call TRBJ2-7; D possibly corresponds to TRBD2 (6 bases). Deletions cut 3 bases from V and 0 bases from J, with 9 bases between. Germline CDR1 reads ENHRY; CDR2 reads SYGVKD. There are 14 residues in the CDR3. The CDR3 is CAISEGSGSYEQYF. CDR3 DNA: TGTGCCATCAGTGAAGGTAGCGGCTCCTACGAGCAGTACTTC.

V usage is TRBV10-3 and J usage is TRBJ1-1; tentatively, D is TRBD1 (6 bases). V lost 0 bases and J 4 bases, leaving 9 bases between the germline ends. The CDR3 totals 14 residues. Germline CDR1 is ENHRY and CDR2 is SYGVKD. The CDR3 here is CAISESGAVTEAFF. CDR3 DNA sequence: TGTGCCATCAGTGAGTCGGGGGCAGTCACTGAAGCTTTCTTT.

The chain carries TRBV2 and TRBJ1-1, with a tentative D call TRBD1 (5 bases). With 5 bases removed from V and 4 bases from J, the gap between germline ends came to 20 bases. This CDR3 has 16 residues. Germline V gene data show CDR1 as SNHLY and CDR2 as FYNNEI. The CDR3 loop reads CASSPGVGIGGTEAFF. In DNA, the CDR3 is TGTGCCAGCAGTCCGGGGGTAGGAATCGGTGGCACTGAAGCTTTCTTT. The whole variable domain, filled in from reference TRBV2 and TRBJ1-1, reads EPEVTQTPSHQVTQMGQEVILRCVPISNHLYFYWYRQILGQKVEFLVSFYNNEISEKSEIFDDQFSVERPDGSNFTLKIRSTKLEDSAMYFCASSPGVGIGGTEAFFGQGTRLTVV.

The V call is TRBV14, the J call TRBJ2-6; D is possibly TRBD2 (6 bases). The germline gives CDR1 SGHDN, CDR2 FVKESK. This CDR3 region has 19 residues. V was trimmed by 0 bases and J by 0 bases, leaving 15 bases between them. CDR3 bases: TGTGCCAGCAGCCAAGATTTTGGGAGGACTGGCTCTGGGGCCAACGTCCTGACTTTC. This sequence encodes CASSQDFGRTGSGANVLTF.

V usage is TRBV30 and J usage is TRBJ2-5; maybe TRBD2 (6 bases). Germline CDR1 and CDR2: GTSNPN and SVGIG (reference sequence). This CDR3 is built from 12 residues. Trimming left V 2 bases short and J 4 bases short, with 8 bases between. The CDR3 nucleotides are TGTGCCTGGAGTTTGGGGGGAGAGACCCAGTACTTC. It codes for CAWSLGGETQYF.

The CDR3 region has the DNA TGCGCCAGCAGCTTGGCCAAGTCGGGGGGGAACTATGGCTACACCTTC. Its translation: CASSLAKSGGNYGYTF. The chain uses TRBV5-1 and TRBJ1-2, with D possibly matching TRBD1 (5 bases). Germline V gene sequence: CDR1 SGHRS, CDR2 YFSETQ. V lost 0 bases and J lost 2, with 14 bases in between. The CDR3 consists of 16 residues.

In this sample, this clone turned up many times. The chain has TRBV6-5 and TRBJ1-1, with 8 bases that match TRBD1. The germline V gene encodes CDR1 MNHEY and CDR2 SVGAGI. With 8 bases clipped from V and 6 bases from J, the junction kept 8 bases outside the gene matches. The CDR3 is 13 residues long. Here the CDR3 DNA reads TGTGCCAGCGGGCAGGGGGCGCCGGCTGAAGCTTTCTTT. Its protein is CASGQGAPAEAFF.

V and J are TRBV10-3 and TRBJ1-2; 10 bases line up with TRBD1. Germline-derived CDR1 and CDR2 are ENHRY and SYGVKD. Trimming took 5 bases from V and 1 from J; bases not matched to a gene: 10. This CDR3 is 17 amino acids long. Here the CDR3 reads CAISPRQGAGDNYGYTF. CDR3 DNA sequence: TGTGCCATCAGTCCTAGACAGGGGGCCGGTGATAACTATGGCTACACCTTC.